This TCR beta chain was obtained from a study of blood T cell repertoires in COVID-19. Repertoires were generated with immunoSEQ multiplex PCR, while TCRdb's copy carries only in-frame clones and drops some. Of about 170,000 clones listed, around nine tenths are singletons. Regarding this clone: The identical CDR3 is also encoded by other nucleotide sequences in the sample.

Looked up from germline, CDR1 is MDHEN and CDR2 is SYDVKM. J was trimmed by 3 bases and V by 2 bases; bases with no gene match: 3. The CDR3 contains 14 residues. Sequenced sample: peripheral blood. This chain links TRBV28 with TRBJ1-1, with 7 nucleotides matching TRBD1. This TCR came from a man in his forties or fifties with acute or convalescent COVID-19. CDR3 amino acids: CASSLGRGDTEAFF. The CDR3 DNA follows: TGTGCCAGCAGTTTAGGCAGGGGGGACACTGAAGCTTTCTTT.